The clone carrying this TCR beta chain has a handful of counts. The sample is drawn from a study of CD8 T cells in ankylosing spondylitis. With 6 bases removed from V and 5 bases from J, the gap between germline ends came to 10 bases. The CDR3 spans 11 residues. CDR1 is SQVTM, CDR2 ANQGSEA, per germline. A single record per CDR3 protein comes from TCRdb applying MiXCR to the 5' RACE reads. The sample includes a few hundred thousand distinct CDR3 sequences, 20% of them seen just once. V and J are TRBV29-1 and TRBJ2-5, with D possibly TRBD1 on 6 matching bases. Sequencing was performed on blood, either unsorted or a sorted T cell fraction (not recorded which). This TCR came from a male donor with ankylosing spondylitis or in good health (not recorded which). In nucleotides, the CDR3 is TGCAGCGTCAGGGGCGTCGAGACCCAGTACTTC. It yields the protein CSVRGVETQYF.